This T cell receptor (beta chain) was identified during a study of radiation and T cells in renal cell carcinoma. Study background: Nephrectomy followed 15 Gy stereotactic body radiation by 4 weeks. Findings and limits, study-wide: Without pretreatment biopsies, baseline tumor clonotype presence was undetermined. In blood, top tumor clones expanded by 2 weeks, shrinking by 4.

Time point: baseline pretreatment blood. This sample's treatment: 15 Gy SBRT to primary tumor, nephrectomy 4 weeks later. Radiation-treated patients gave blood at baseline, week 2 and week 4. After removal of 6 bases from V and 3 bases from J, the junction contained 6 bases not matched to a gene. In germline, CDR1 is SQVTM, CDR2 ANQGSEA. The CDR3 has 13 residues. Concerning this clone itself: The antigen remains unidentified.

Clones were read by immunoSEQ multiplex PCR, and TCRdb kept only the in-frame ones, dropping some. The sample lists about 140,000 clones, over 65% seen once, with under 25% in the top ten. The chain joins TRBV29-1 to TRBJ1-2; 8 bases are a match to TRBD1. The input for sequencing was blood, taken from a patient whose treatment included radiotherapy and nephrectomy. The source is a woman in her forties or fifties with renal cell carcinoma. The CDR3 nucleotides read TGCAGCGTGGAACAGGGGGAGGACTATGGCTACACCTTC. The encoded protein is CSVEQGEDYGYTF.